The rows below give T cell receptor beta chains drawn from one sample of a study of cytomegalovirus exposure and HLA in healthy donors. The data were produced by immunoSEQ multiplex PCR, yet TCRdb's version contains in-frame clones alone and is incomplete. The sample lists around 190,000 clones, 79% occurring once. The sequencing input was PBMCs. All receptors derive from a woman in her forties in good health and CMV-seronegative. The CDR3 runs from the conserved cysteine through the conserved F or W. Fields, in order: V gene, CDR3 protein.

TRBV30,CAWSLSGGIEQYF
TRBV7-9,CASSFLGTNEKLFF
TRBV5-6,CASSYGLAGAQETQYF
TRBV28,CASSTPTATYGYTF
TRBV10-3,CAISDQGQNTGELFF
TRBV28,CASSFLSGTALNTEAFF
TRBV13,CASSPGGTMNTEAFF
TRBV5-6,CASNRAQPLSGANVLTF
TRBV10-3,CAIQKEASGVDEQFF
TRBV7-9,CASSSTGTGRKDGYTF
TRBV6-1,CASREQGIQPQHF
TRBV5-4,CASSLDRAGGSGNTIYF
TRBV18,CASSLDRGDTQYF
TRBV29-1,CSVGLSNEKLFF
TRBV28,CASSFSFYEQYF
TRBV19,CASSIAGVLTEAFF
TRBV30,CAWSVGTGAATDTQYF
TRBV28,CASRRLDNYSNQPQHF
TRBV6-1,CASSPSGTAYEQYF
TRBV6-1,CASSPRGSNQPQHF
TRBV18,CASSPRAGEGVGELFF
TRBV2,CASRRDYEQYF
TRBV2,CASSEEQNYGYTF
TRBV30,CAWTQGVTTNEKLFF
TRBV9,CASSVKSGGQQETQYF
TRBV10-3,CAINAHSGDTEAFF
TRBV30,CAWSQGMNTEAFF
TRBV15,CATSLTPGGGASAYEQYF
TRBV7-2,CASSLLYSGNEQFF
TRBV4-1,CASSQPQTDANTGELFF
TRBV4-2,CASSQGVTSGTSYEQYF
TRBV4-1,CASSQAGGGDTEAFF
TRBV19,CASSISLTPGTEAFF
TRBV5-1,CASSGTEGFCGYTF
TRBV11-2,CASSLERLQPQHF
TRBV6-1,CASSGQGVGNSPLHF
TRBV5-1,CASSLTSGEALFF
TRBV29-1,CSVLRSQGKGYTF
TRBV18,CASSPQTSLDRGGYTF
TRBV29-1,CSVLTGERTEAFF
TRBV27,CASSGRGSYNEQFF
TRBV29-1,CSASLPRNSGRSGANVLTF
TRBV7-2,CASSVTGDTGELFF
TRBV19,CASNSLRDRGAGANVLTF
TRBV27,CASSWLAGGGQETQYF
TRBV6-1,CASSPLFGGRETQYF
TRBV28,CASSLITSGPPEQFF
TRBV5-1,CASRETGDGYGYTF
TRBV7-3,CASSRGLAGSNTGELFF
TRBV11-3,CASSSTGTGELFF
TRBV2,CASSDQGSGTGELFF
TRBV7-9,CASSFGNRALYNEQFF
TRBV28,CASSLSLAGGYEQYF
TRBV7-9,CASSGEGLGEKLFF
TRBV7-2,CASSLARTGENTIYF
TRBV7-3,CASSLAGTPLAGGPGELFF